The 22 T cell receptor beta chains in this list originate from one sample, sequenced in a study of blood T cell repertoires in COVID-19. The repertoire was sequenced with immunoSEQ multiplex PCR; TCRdb's copy has only in-frame clones and lacks some. The sample has around 54,000 clones; 80% to 95% are singletons. The sequencing input was peripheral blood. These receptor sequences come from a human donor in a cohort sampled during active COVID-19.

The chain links TRBV11-2 to TRBJ2-3, with D maybe TRBD2 (6 bases). The CDR3 has 16 residues. Trimming took 5 bases from V and 1 from J, leaving 16 bases between them. Germline assignment: CDR1 SGHAT and CDR2 FQNNGV. This chain's CDR3 is CASSPSRAGRTDTQYF. The CDR3 nucleotides read TGTGCCAGCAGCCCTTCGAGGGCGGGGCGCACAGATACGCAGTATTTT.

The rearrangement uses TRBV27 and TRBJ2-6; 8 bases map to TRBD1. The ends lost 5 bases at V and 0 bases at J; junction bases unmatched: 3. There are 16 residues in the CDR3. Germline values: CDR1 MNHEY, CDR2 SMNVEV (reference sequence). CDR3 residues: CASSGDRSSGANVLTF. The CDR3 nucleotides are TGTGCCAGCAGTGGGGACAGGAGCTCTGGGGCCAACGTCCTGACTTTC.

The J gene is TRBJ1-6, the V gene TRBV3-1 (or the pseudogene TRBV3-2), with D unresolved. Per germline, CDR1 LGHDT and CDR2 YNNKEL (reference sequence). This CDR3 has 13 amino acids. The germline V and J ends were trimmed by 4 bases and 6 bases, with 7 bases remaining between them. CDR3 amino acids: CASSPAPNSPLHF. CDR3 in DNA: TGTGCCAGCAGCCCCGCGCCTAATTCACCCCTCCACTTT.

The V and J genes are TRBV5-1 and TRBJ2-3; weak D call: TRBD2 (5 bases). The CDR3 extends over 16 amino acids. V was trimmed by 1 base and J by 2 bases, leaving 14 bases between them. Looked up from germline, CDR1 is SGHRS and CDR2 is YFSETQ. Written as DNA, the CDR3 is TGCGCCAGCAGCTTGCCCGCAGGCGGACTCACAGATACGCAGTATTTT. It yields the protein CASSLPAGGLTDTQYF. The complete variable domain, with remaining parts taken from reference TRBV5-1 and TRBJ2-3, reads KAGVTQTPRYLIKTRGQQVTLSCSPISGHRSVSWYQQTPGQGLQFLFEYFSETQRNKGNFPGRFSGRQFSNSRSEMNVSTLELGDSALYLCASSLPAGGLTDTQYFGPGTRLTVL.

The chain carries TRBV18 and TRBJ1-2; unclear D gene. Germline V gives CDR1 KGHSH, CDR2 LQKENI. V lost 5 bases and J 5 bases, leaving 9 bases between the germline ends. The CDR3 contains 12 residues. The CDR3 coding sequence is TGTGCCAGCTCAGCCTCGGGGTATGGCTACACCTTC. This gives the protein CASSASGYGYTF.

The genes are TRBV24-1 and TRBJ1-1; D not certain. The CDR3 sequence is 14 residues long. Germline loops: CDR1 KGHDR, CDR2 SFDVKD. Trimming cost V 5 bases and J 0 bases, with 9 bases left between them. CDR3 sequence reads: CATSVTRMNTEAFF. Written as DNA, the CDR3 is TGTGCCACCAGTGTCACCAGGATGAACACTGAAGCTTTCTTT.

This chain uses TRBV5-1 with TRBJ1-5; D is undetermined. The CDR3 covers 14 residues. In germline, CDR1 is SGHRS, CDR2 YFSETQ. Trimming cost V 0 bases and J 4 bases, with 8 bases left between them. The DNA of the CDR3 is TGCGCCAGCAGCTTGGGGCAGAATAATCAGCCCCAGCATTTT. Its protein is CASSLGQNNQPQHF.

The chain uses TRBV27 and TRBJ2-5; D may be TRBD1 (6 bases). The CDR3 covers 13 residues. Germline values: CDR1 MNHEY, CDR2 SMNVEV (reference sequence). The V gene lost 6 bases and the J gene lost 2 bases, with 10 bases spanning the gap. The CDR3 region has the DNA TGTGCCAGCAGGTTTCAGGGGCAAGAGACCCAGTACTTC. Its protein is CASRFQGQETQYF.

This clone was recorded once. The chain carries TRBV5-1 and TRBJ1-3; weak D call: TRBD1 (6 bases). This CDR3 is 16 amino acids long. V dropped 2 bases and J dropped 3 bases, with 15 bases sitting between them. CDR1 is SGHRS and CDR2 is YFSETQ in the germline V gene. CDR3 bases: TGCGCCAGCAGCTTCGTAGCTACAGGGTATGGAAACACCATATATTTT. Amino acids: CASSFVATGYGNTIYF.

The chain couples TRBV9 to TRBJ2-6; a weak D match, TRBD1 (7 bases). The CDR3 spans 16 residues. V lost 3 bases and J 0 bases, leaving 10 bases between the germline ends. The germline gives CDR1 SGDLS, CDR2 YYNGEE. The CDR3 spells CASSAQGGSGANVLTF. Written as DNA, the CDR3 is TGTGCCAGCAGCGCCCAGGGGGGCTCTGGGGCCAACGTCCTGACTTTC.

The V and J genes are TRBV6-6 and TRBJ1-1; D is perhaps TRBD1 (5 bases). Germline V gene data show CDR1 as MNHNY and CDR2 as SVGAGI (reference sequence). V was pared by 5 bases and J by 3 bases, with 16 bases between. The CDR3 is 15 amino acids. CDR3 nucleotides: TGTGCCAGCAGTCGCGGCGGGACTTCATACACTGAAGCTTTCTTT. Protein sequence: CASSRGGTSYTEAFF.

This chain joins TRBV6-1 and TRBJ2-7; 11 positions match TRBD2. Germline CDR1 is MNHNS and CDR2 is SASEGT. This CDR3 comprises 15 residues. Trimming took 2 bases from V and 6 from J; bases not matched to a gene: 6. The CDR3 loop is CASSELAGGPVEQYF. The CDR3 DNA reads TGTGCCAGCAGTGAATTAGCGGGAGGGCCTGTCGAGCAGTACTTC.

By proportion, this clone is medium-sized. CDR3 protein: CALRVVNTIYF. As DNA, the CDR3 is TGTGCCTTACGAGTAGTAAACACCATATATTTT. The chain combines TRBV30 with TRBJ1-3; D call uncertain. The germline V and J ends were trimmed by 7 bases and 6 bases, with 10 bases remaining between them. Germline V CDR1 and CDR2: GTSNPN, SVGIG (reference sequence). The CDR3 runs to 11 residues.

This clone was detected only a few times. The V and J genes are TRBV5-1 and TRBJ1-2, with D hard to call. From germline, CDR1 is SGHRS and CDR2 YFSETQ. V was clipped by 4 bases and J by 1 base, with 8 bases between them. CDR3 size: 13 residues. The CDR3 reads CASSAENNYGYTF. Here the CDR3 DNA reads TGCGCCAGCAGCGCGGAGAATAACTATGGCTACACCTTC.

The chain joins TRBV29-1 to TRBJ2-7; 9 nucleotides line up with TRBD2. V lost 7 bases, J lost 0 bases, and 7 bases stayed unmatched. The CDR3 is 14 residues long. Per the germline V gene, CDR1 is SQVTM and CDR2 is ANQGSEA. CDR3 in amino acids: CSAGAGGGSYEQYF. The CDR3 DNA reads as TGCAGCGCTGGGGCGGGAGGGGGCTCCTACGAGCAGTACTTC.

The CDR3 region has the DNA TGTGCCAGCAGCGTAGACCCCCAGGGGCAATATGGCTACACCTTC. This sequence encodes CASSVDPQGQYGYTF. The V and J genes are TRBV9 and TRBJ1-2; TRBD1 might be the D (6 bases). Germline assignment: CDR1 SGDLS and CDR2 YYNGEE. V was cut by 0 bases and J by 5 bases, with 14 bases left in between. This CDR3 is 15 amino acids long. Complete variable domain (other parts from reference TRBV9 and TRBJ1-2): DSGVTQTPKHLITATGQRVTLRCSPRSGDLSVYWYQQSLDQGLQFLIQYYNGEERAKGNILERFSAQQFPDLHSELNLSSLELGDSALYFCASSVDPQGQYGYTFGSGTRLTVV.

The V and J genes are TRBV19 and TRBJ2-3, with D possibly TRBD1 on 6 matching bases. The V gene lost 2 bases and the J gene lost 3 bases, with 12 bases spanning the gap. The germline V gene has CDR1 LNHDA and CDR2 SQIVND (reference sequence). The CDR3 sequence is 15 residues long. This CDR3 reads CASSIRQGTTDTQYF. CDR3 in DNA: TGTGCCAGTAGTATACGGCAGGGGACGACAGATACGCAGTATTTT.

The J gene is TRBJ1-6, the V gene TRBV28, with 11 bases fitting TRBD1. This CDR3 comprises 15 residues. Losses at the gene ends were 6 bases for V and 7 bases for J; bases not matched to a gene: 5. CDR1 and CDR2 (germline): MDHEN, SYDVKM. DNA for the CDR3: TGTGCCAGCAGCCCGGGGACAGGGGGGAATTCACCCCTCCACTTT. Translation gives CASSPGTGGNSPLHF. Complete variable domain (other parts from reference TRBV28 and TRBJ1-6): DVKVTQSSRYLVKRTGEKVFLECVQDMDHENMFWYRQDPGLGLRLIYFSYDVKMKEKGDIPEGYSVSREKKERFSLILESASTNQTSMYLCASSPGTGGNSPLHFGNGTRLTVT.

For the CDR3, the DNA is TGTGCCAGCAGTGAACTGGCCCTAGTTAGGGGGACGCAGTATTTT. Amino acid sequence: CASSELALVRGTQYF. V is TRBV6-1 and J is TRBJ2-3; D may be TRBD1 (6 bases). V was pared by 2 bases and J by 9 bases, with 18 bases between. The CDR3 length is 15 residues. CDR1 is MNHNS, CDR2 SASEGT, per germline.

The table lists this clone with a count of one. The gene calls are TRBV6-1 and TRBJ1-3, with D uncertain. V was pared by 0 bases and J by 0 bases, with 9 bases between. The germline V gene has CDR1 MNHNS and CDR2 SASEGT. The CDR3 loop spans 16 amino acids. The CDR3 nucleotides are TGTGCCAGCAGTGAAGCGTTAACTGTCTCTGGAAACACCATATATTTT. Amino acid sequence: CASSEALTVSGNTIYF.

This clone has just one count. This chain connects TRBV6-1 to TRBJ1-1, with 9 bases identical to TRBD1. CDR3 length equals 15 residues. V shed 3 bases, J shed 0 bases, and the junction held 2 bases outside the gene matches. Germline CDR1 is MNHNS and CDR2 is SASEGT. CDR3 DNA: TGTGCCAGCAGTGAGGACAGGGGTATGAACACTGAAGCTTTCTTT. Its protein product is CASSEDRGMNTEAFF.

The chain joins TRBV7-2 to TRBJ2-3, with 9 bases matching TRBD2. CDR1 and CDR2 from the germline V gene are SGHTA and FQGNSA. J lost 6 bases, V lost 2 bases, and 3 bases had no gene match. This CDR3 comprises 14 residues. The CDR3 DNA reads TGTGCCAGCAGCTTACGGCTAGCGGGGGATACGCAGTATTTT. Amino acid sequence: CASSLRLAGDTQYF.